A selection of T cell receptor beta chains follows, all from one sample in a study of blood T cells in healthy people across ages. TCRdb processed the 5' RACE reads anew with MiXCR; each CDR3 protein has one entry. The sample has hundreds of thousands of distinct CDR3 sequences; under 80% are singletons. The sample consisted of blood. The receptor set was obtained from a man aged 25 to 40 in good health. The CDR3 runs from the conserved cysteine through the conserved F or W. A D gene is named only where the DNA matches it firmly. Only part of the rows carry a size: once, few, many, or a class if the clone is expanded.

j_call: TRBJ2-7; d_call: NA; v_call: TRBV6-1; clone_size: few; cdr3_aa: CASSATVSYEQYF; cdr3_nt: TGTGCCAGCAGTGCGACAGTCTCCTACGAGCAGTACTTC
j_call: TRBJ2-5; d_call: NA; v_call: TRBV12-3/TRBV12-4; clone_size: NA; cdr3_aa: CASSSPELETQYF; cdr3_nt: TGTGCCAGCAGTTCCCCGGAGCTAGAGACCCAGTACTTC
j_call: TRBJ2-7; d_call: TRBD2; v_call: TRBV28; clone_size: NA; cdr3_aa: CASSLSLAGGLNEQYF; cdr3_nt: TGTGCCAGCAGTTTATCCCTAGCGGGGGGGTTAAATGAGCAGTACTTC
j_call: TRBJ2-3; d_call: TRBD2; v_call: TRBV29-1; clone_size: NA; cdr3_aa: CSGSPRGSGGLTDTQYF; cdr3_nt: TGCAGCGGTAGCCCTCGGGGTAGCGGGGGCCTCACAGATACGCAGTATTTT
j_call: TRBJ1-1; d_call: NA; v_call: TRBV6-1; clone_size: NA; cdr3_aa: CASSEQGANTEAFF; cdr3_nt: TGTGCCAGCAGTGAACAGGGAGCGAACACTGAAGCTTTCTTT
j_call: TRBJ2-4; d_call: TRBD1; v_call: TRBV20-1; clone_size: NA; cdr3_aa: CSARDSQGFGEQYF; cdr3_nt: TGCAGTGCTAGAGATTCACAGGGGTTTGGGGAGCAGTACTTC
j_call: TRBJ1-4; d_call: NA; v_call: TRBV29-1; clone_size: few; cdr3_aa: CSVQQVDEKLFF; cdr3_nt: TGCAGCGTTCAACAGGTCGATGAAAAACTGTTTTTT
j_call: TRBJ2-1; d_call: NA; v_call: TRBV4-3; clone_size: NA; cdr3_aa: CASSQDSYSWGLASYEQFF; cdr3_nt: TGCGCCAGCAGCCAAGATAGTTATTCGTGGGGGCTAGCATCATATGAGCAGTTCTTC
j_call: TRBJ2-5; d_call: NA; v_call: TRBV12-3/TRBV12-4; clone_size: NA; cdr3_aa: CASSLLMGLPQETQYF; cdr3_nt: TGTGCCAGCAGTTTGCTAATGGGACTTCCACAAGAGACCCAGTACTTC
j_call: TRBJ1-1; d_call: NA; v_call: TRBV2; clone_size: NA; cdr3_aa: CASLPAVFEKEAFF; cdr3_nt: TGTGCCAGCCTCCCGGCGGTTTTCGAGAAGGAAGCTTTCTTT
j_call: TRBJ2-6; d_call: TRBD2; v_call: TRBV7-6; clone_size: NA; cdr3_aa: CASSLTSGASGVNVLTF; cdr3_nt: TGTGCCAGCAGCTTAACTAGCGGGGCTTCTGGGGTCAACGTCCTGACTTTC
j_call: TRBJ1-1; d_call: TRBD1; v_call: TRBV29-1; clone_size: NA; cdr3_aa: CSVRDRVWTEAFF; cdr3_nt: TGCAGCGTGCGAGACAGGGTTTGGACTGAAGCTTTCTTT
j_call: TRBJ2-7; d_call: TRBD1; v_call: TRBV7-2; clone_size: NA; cdr3_aa: CASGPGQVASEQYF; cdr3_nt: TGTGCCAGCGGCCCGGGACAGGTGGCTTCCGAGCAGTACTTC
j_call: TRBJ2-7; d_call: NA; v_call: TRBV6-1; clone_size: NA; cdr3_aa: CASSEAGYEQYF; cdr3_nt: TGTGCCAGCAGTGAAGCGGGCTACGAGCAGTACTTC
j_call: TRBJ2-7; d_call: TRBD1; v_call: TRBV5-1; clone_size: NA; cdr3_aa: CASSLDRTGYEQCF; cdr3_nt: TGCGCCAGCAGCCTGGACAGGACAGGCTACGAGCAGTGCTTC
j_call: TRBJ1-5; d_call: NA; v_call: TRBV10-3; clone_size: NA; cdr3_aa: CAISAGLDQPQHF; cdr3_nt: TGTGCCATCAGCGCAGGGTTGGATCAGCCCCAGCATTTT
j_call: TRBJ2-5; d_call: NA; v_call: TRBV2; clone_size: NA; cdr3_aa: CASRDTRQETQYF; cdr3_nt: TGTGCCAGCAGGGACACCCGACAAGAGACCCAGTACTTC
j_call: TRBJ1-2; d_call: NA; v_call: TRBV20-1; clone_size: few; cdr3_aa: CSARDLGEVAYGYTF; cdr3_nt: TGCAGTGCTAGAGATCTAGGGGAGGTGGCTTATGGCTACACCTTC